This T cell receptor (beta chain) was retrieved from a study of shared clonotypes between healthy human individuals. The germline V gene has CDR1 ENHRY and CDR2 SYGVKD. This CDR3 is 13 amino acids long. The method was immunoSEQ multiplex PCR; TCRdb's version includes in-frame clones alone and lacks a portion of them. The table includes roughly 520,000 clones, approximately 95% detected once. This sequence was found in a woman aged 25 to 45 in good health. This rearrangement joins TRBV10-3 to TRBJ2-5; 10 positions agree with TRBD2. The last part of the DNA fits TRBJ2-7 better; the J call may be wrong. What was sequenced was naive CD4+ T cells sorted from blood. The subset is: CD45RA+ positively selected. The CDR3 here is CATSTSGRVEQYF. The CDR3 nucleotides are TGTGCCACCTCAACCAGCGGGAGGGTCGAGCAGTACTTC.